This record looks at one T cell receptor beta chain sequence and its context. This clonotype was counted a single time. Its antigen is not yet known. Because the CDR3 is missing its conserved closing phenylalanine or tryptophan, this is likely a read error. The listed sequencing device is Illumina HiSeq 1500. TCRdb passed the public sequencing reads through fastp at Q25 and MiXCR, retaining productive beta sequences. CDR3 protein sequences are deduplicated, and each keeps its most common genes and DNA. This sample holds approximately 1,000,000 distinct CDR3 sequences; about a third were observed only once. 13% of the sample is held by the ten biggest clonotypes. Reading the label with the study, this specimen's treatment or condition is: in vitro stimulation with specific CMV peptide epitopes to enrich CMV-specific T cells. The data belong to a study of T cell repertoires in cytomegalovirus infection (dated by TCRdb to the late 2010s). About the investigation overall: The peptide stimulations were aimed at well-studied HLA-B-restricted epitopes as well as recently identified HLA-C-restricted CMV epitopes, whose presentation resists viral immunomodulation. The HLA type of each donor mattered for the analysis, because public TCR beta signatures pointed to carriage of CMV infection along with the matching HLA type.

Points the paper makes about the study in general: In both this cohort and an independent approximately 400-donor cohort, the cumulative frequency of public TCR beta family members distinguished carriers of CMV infection plus the relevant HLA type. The ex vivo response was dominated by HLA-C-restricted CMV-specific TCR beta clonotypes, which also provided the single most frequent clonotype in two of eight donors.

Specimen: cultured CD8+ T cells from PBMCs, collected from culture after CMV antigen stimulation. The TCR sequence derives from a human donor in good health (CMV status not recorded). Some clones in this sample may be carry-over from other donors' samples.

The DNA sequence is TGTGCCAGCAGCTTACCCATCTTAGCCAAAAACATTCAGTACCTC. This gives the protein CASSLPILAKNIQYL. The sequence is built from TRBV7-6 and TRBJ2-4; no D gene can be assigned with confidence. The CDR3 adds up to 15 amino acids, both ends counted. The CDR3 DNA has 45 bases and is translated from base 1. The junction carries 8 bases between V and J, which are trimmed by 2 bases and 0 bases respectively. Taken from the germline V gene, the CDR1 and CDR2 loops are SGHVS and FNYEAQ.